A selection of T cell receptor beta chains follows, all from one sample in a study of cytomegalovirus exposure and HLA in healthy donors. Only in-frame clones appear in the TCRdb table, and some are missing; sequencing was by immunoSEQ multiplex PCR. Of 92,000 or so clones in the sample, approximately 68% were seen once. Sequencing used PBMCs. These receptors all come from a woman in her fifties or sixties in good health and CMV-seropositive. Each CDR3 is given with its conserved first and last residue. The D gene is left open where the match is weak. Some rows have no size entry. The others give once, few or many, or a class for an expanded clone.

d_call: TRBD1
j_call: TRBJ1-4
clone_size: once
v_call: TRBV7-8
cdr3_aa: CASSRQGFNEKLFF
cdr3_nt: TGTGCCAGCAGCCGACAGGGTTTCAATGAAAAACTGTTTTTT

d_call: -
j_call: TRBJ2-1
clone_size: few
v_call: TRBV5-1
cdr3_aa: CASSLAGNHNEQFF
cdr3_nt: TGCGCCAGCAGCTTAGCCGGGAACCACAATGAGCAGTTCTTC

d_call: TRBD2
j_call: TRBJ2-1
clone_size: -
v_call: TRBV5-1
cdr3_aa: CASSQPASGGGEQFF
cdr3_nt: TGCGCCAGCAGCCAACCTGCTAGCGGGGGGGGTGAGCAGTTCTTC

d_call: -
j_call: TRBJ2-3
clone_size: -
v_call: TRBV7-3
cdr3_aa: CASSSGTSTDTQYF
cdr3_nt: TGTGCCAGCAGCTCCGGGACTTCCACAGATACGCAGTATTTT

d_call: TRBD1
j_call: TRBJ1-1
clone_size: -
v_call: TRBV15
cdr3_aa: CATSRRYGQGGFTEAFF
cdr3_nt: TGTGCCACCAGCAGGAGATATGGACAGGGGGGATTCACTGAAGCTTTCTTT

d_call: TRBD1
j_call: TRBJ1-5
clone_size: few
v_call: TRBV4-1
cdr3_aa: CASSRDRGFLQPQHF
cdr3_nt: TGCGCCAGCAGCCGGGACAGGGGTTTTCTTCAGCCCCAGCATTTT

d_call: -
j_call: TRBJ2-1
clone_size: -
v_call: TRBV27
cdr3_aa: CASSNGGPYNEQFF
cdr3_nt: TGTGCCAGCAGTAACGGGGGGCCTTACAATGAGCAGTTCTTC

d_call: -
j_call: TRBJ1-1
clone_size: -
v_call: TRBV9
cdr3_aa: CASSGRNSPEAFF
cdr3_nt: TGTGCCAGCAGCGGCAGGAATTCGCCTGAAGCTTTCTTT

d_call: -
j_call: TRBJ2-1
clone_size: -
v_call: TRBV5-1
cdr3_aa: CASSLRRGAWDEQFF
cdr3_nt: TGCGCCAGCAGCTTGCGTCGGGGGGCTTGGGATGAGCAGTTCTTC

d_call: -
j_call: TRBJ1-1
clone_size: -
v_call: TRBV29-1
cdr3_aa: CSVPGRSPGTEAFF
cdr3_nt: TGCAGCGTCCCGGGCCGCAGCCCAGGGACTGAAGCTTTCTTT

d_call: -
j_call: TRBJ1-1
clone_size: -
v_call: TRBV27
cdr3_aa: CASGGGFRGTEAFF
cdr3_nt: TGTGCCAGCGGTGGGGGGTTTCGGGGGACTGAAGCTTTCTTT